These 30 T cell receptor beta chains were sequenced from one sample in a study of blood T cells in healthy people across ages. A second PCR of about 7 to 11 cycles used a sample-barcoded 5' primer and a J-beta primer mix. From the 5' RACE reads, TCRdb called clonotypes with MiXCR, one entry per CDR3 protein. The table records 1.4 million or so distinct CDR3 sequences, about 45% of them present only once. The sample taken for sequencing was blood. The receptors originated from a woman aged 18-35 years in good health.

This chain joins TRBV6-2 or TRBV6-3 and TRBJ2-1, with D perhaps TRBD2 (6 bases). Germline CDR1 is MNHEY and CDR2 is SVGEGT. The ends were cut back, 6 bases at V and 7 bases at J, with 16 bases in the middle. This CDR3 is built from 14 residues. The CDR3 loop is CASSSPGVANEQFF. CDR3 DNA sequence: TGTGCCAGCAGCTCCCCGGGGGTTGCGAATGAGCAGTTCTTC.

A note on this clonotype: A read error may account for a junction end that differs from germline. This rearrangement joins TRBV20-1 to TRBJ1-4; D is undetermined. This CDR3 contains 14 residues. Germline V CDR1 and CDR2: DFQATT, SNEGSKA (reference sequence). The CDR3 loop is CSARRIPTNEELFF. DNA for the CDR3: TGCAGTGCTAGACGGATCCCAACTAATGAAGAACTGTTTTTT.

This clonotype was recorded at least ten times. The CDR3 DNA is TGCAGCTCAGACTCCTACAATGAGCAGTTCTTC. Protein sequence: CSSDSYNEQFF. The chain has TRBV29-1 and TRBJ2-1; D is uncertain. This CDR3 is 11 amino acids long. V was trimmed by 8 bases and J by 0 bases, leaving 5 bases between them. In germline, CDR1 is SQVTM, CDR2 ANQGSEA.

The J gene is TRBJ2-1, the V gene TRBV5-1, with TRBD2 matching over 10 bases. The CDR3 is 15 residues long. Per the germline V gene, CDR1 is SGHRS and CDR2 is YFSETQ. J was trimmed by 6 bases and V by 2 bases; bases with no gene match: 5. CDR3 DNA: TGCGCCAGCAGCTTCAAGCGGGAGGGCCCCAATGAGCAGTTCTTC. Its protein product is CASSFKREGPNEQFF. Looking up the rest from reference TRBV5-1 and TRBJ2-1 gives the full variable domain: KAGVTQTPRYLIKTRGQQVTLSCSPISGHRSVSWYQQTPGQGLQFLFEYFSETQRNKGNFPGRFSGRQFSNSRSEMNVSTLELGDSALYLCASSFKREGPNEQFFGPGTRLTVL.

The V call is TRBV6-2 or TRBV6-3, the J call TRBJ2-5; D is unclear. V was shortened by 6 bases and J by 11 bases, with 16 bases between the two germline ends. This CDR3 region has 12 residues. The germline CDR1 and CDR2 sequences are MNHEY and SVGEGT. The CDR3 spells CASRETNDEQYF. DNA for the CDR3: TGTGCCAGCAGGGAAACGAACGATGAGCAGTACTTC.

The rearrangement joins TRBV28 to TRBJ2-1; D unclear. V was pared by 6 bases and J by 12 bases, with 15 bases between. CDR1 and CDR2 (germline): MDHEN, SYDVKM. The CDR3 runs 12 residues. CDR3 in amino acids: CASSPRANPQFF. Here the CDR3 DNA reads TGTGCCAGCAGCCCCCGGGCAAATCCGCAGTTCTTC.

This chain uses TRBV20-1 with TRBJ1-1; 7 positions agree with TRBD1. The germline V gene has CDR1 DFQATT and CDR2 SNEGSKA (reference sequence). Losses at the gene ends were 1 base for V and 0 bases for J; bases not matched to a gene: 5. The CDR3 is 15 amino acids. The CDR3 DNA reads as TGCAGTGCTAGAGTGACAGGGATGATGAACACTGAAGCTTTCTTT. Protein product: CSARVTGMMNTEAFF.

V and J are TRBV4-3 and TRBJ1-1; TRBD1 is a possible D gene (6 bases). V was shortened by 0 bases and J by 4 bases, with 12 bases between the two germline ends. Germline CDR1 is LGHNA and CDR2 is YSLEER. The CDR3 spans 15 residues. CDR3 bases: TGCGCCAGCAGCCAAGATAGGGGGGGGGTCACTGAAGCTTTCTTT. It yields the protein CASSQDRGGVTEAFF.

This clonotype was observed once. The V gene is TRBV5-1, the J gene TRBJ1-1; a weak D match, TRBD1 (5 bases). Germline V gives CDR1 SGHRS, CDR2 YFSETQ. The CDR3 extends over 15 amino acids. The V end lost 0 bases, the J end lost 4 bases, and 13 bases lay between the germline ends. CDR3 bases: TGCGCCAGCAGCTTGGATGGGGGGGATATCACTGAAGCTTTCTTT. It encodes CASSLDGGDITEAFF. Together with reference TRBV5-1 and TRBJ1-1, the CDR3 gives the full variable domain: KAGVTQTPRYLIKTRGQQVTLSCSPISGHRSVSWYQQTPGQGLQFLFEYFSETQRNKGNFPGRFSGRQFSNSRSEMNVSTLELGDSALYLCASSLDGGDITEAFFGQGTRLTVV.

This chain connects TRBV29-1 to TRBJ2-5, with 7 bases that match TRBD2. In germline, CDR1 is SQVTM, CDR2 ANQGSEA. This CDR3 region has 14 residues. Trimming at V came to 3 bases and at J to 11 bases, leaving 15 bases not matched to a gene. The CDR3 DNA follows: TGCAGCGTTGAGCGCCGGGGGGATTACAATGAGCAGTACTTC. It yields the protein CSVERRGDYNEQYF.

The chain is built from TRBV2 and TRBJ1-1; D remains ambiguous. Germline CDR1 and CDR2: SNHLY and FYNNEI. V gave up 2 bases and J gave up 10 bases, with 11 bases separating them. The CDR3 length is 12 residues. CDR3 in DNA: TGTGCCAGCAGTGAAACTGGCGTTGGAGCTTTCTTT. It codes for CASSETGVGAFF.

The chain links TRBV24-1 to TRBJ2-2; weak D call: TRBD2 (6 bases). This CDR3 is built from 14 residues. Germline loops: CDR1 KGHDR, CDR2 SFDVKD. With 10 bases removed from V and 1 base from J, the gap between germline ends came to 12 bases. The CDR3 sequence: CATTAGGNTGELFF. Written as DNA, the CDR3 is TGTGCCACGACTGCCGGGGGGAACACCGGGGAGCTGTTTTTT.

The V gene is TRBV12-3 or TRBV12-4, the J gene TRBJ2-2, with D possibly TRBD2 on 6 matching bases. The CDR3 runs to 13 residues. With 6 bases removed from V and 5 bases from J, the gap between germline ends came to 10 bases. CDR3 nucleotide sequence: TGTGCCAGCAGGCGGGACGTTACCGGGGAGCTGTTTTTT. Its translation: CASRRDVTGELFF.

The V and J genes are TRBV7-3 and TRBJ2-1; D is perhaps TRBD2 (5 bases). Germline V gene data show CDR1 as SGHTA and CDR2 as FQGTGA. The CDR3 extends over 13 amino acids. Trimming removed 6 bases at V and 3 bases at J, with 9 bases between. As DNA, the CDR3 is TGTGCCAGCAGGGACTCTATCTACAATGAGCAGTTCTTC. This translates into CASRDSIYNEQFF.

The chain joins TRBV12-5 to TRBJ2-3, with 15 bases identical to TRBD2. This CDR3 is 19 amino acids long. J was trimmed by 5 bases and V by 2 bases; bases with no gene match: 11. Germline V CDR1 and CDR2: LGHNT, FRNRAP. CDR3 in amino acids: CASGLTLAGTSGGKDTQYF. The CDR3, as DNA: TGTGCTAGTGGTTTGACCCTAGCCGGGACTAGCGGGGGGAAAGATACGCAGTATTTT. Based on the CDR3 plus reference TRBV12-5 and TRBJ2-3, the full variable domain is DARVTQTPRHKVTEMGQEVTMRCQPILGHNTVFWYRQTMMQGLELLAYFRNRAPLDDSGMPKDRFSAEMPDATLATLKIQPSEPRDSAVYFCASGLTLAGTSGGKDTQYFGPGTRLTVL.

This clonotype was counted between two and nine times. The J gene is TRBJ1-2, the V gene TRBV20-1; D unclear. The length of the CDR3 is 14 residues. V gave up 0 bases and J gave up 1 base, with 9 bases separating them. Germline lookup yields CDR1 DFQATT and CDR2 SNEGSKA (reference sequence). The CDR3 sequence: CSARDGQLNYGYTF. DNA of the CDR3: TGCAGTGCTAGAGATGGGCAGCTTAACTATGGCTACACCTTC.

The chain combines TRBV6-1 with TRBJ2-1, with D unresolved. The CDR3 covers 15 residues. CDR1 is MNHNS, CDR2 SASEGT, per germline. V lost 4 bases and J lost 6, with 16 bases in between. The CDR3 spells CASSVDIRPGNEQFF. DNA for the CDR3: TGTGCCAGCAGTGTTGACATACGGCCGGGCAATGAGCAGTTCTTC.

This clonotype was detected many times. The rearrangement uses TRBV6-5 and TRBJ1-6; 9 bases map to TRBD1. Losses at the gene ends were 6 bases for V and 1 base for J; bases not matched to a gene: 1. There are 15 residues in the CDR3. The germline CDR1 and CDR2 sequences are MNHEY and SVGAGI. In nucleotides, the CDR3 is TGTGCCAGCAGGGGGACAGGGTCCTATAATTCACCCCTCCACTTT. As protein: CASRGTGSYNSPLHF.

V usage is TRBV7-2 and J usage is TRBJ2-2; a possible D gene is TRBD2 (7 bases). Germline V gene data show CDR1 as SGHTA and CDR2 as FQGNSA. The CDR3 length is 17 residues. V was trimmed by 7 bases and J by 4 bases, leaving 22 bases between them. CDR3 in amino acids: CASTFQRGGRSTGELFF. CDR3 nucleotide sequence: TGTGCCAGCACCTTTCAGCGCGGGGGCAGAAGCACCGGGGAGCTGTTTTTT.

This clonotype was counted between two and nine times. The chain employs TRBV29-1 and TRBJ2-5, with D perhaps given as TRBD1 or TRBD2 (5 bases each). The CDR3 length is 13 residues. The V gene's germline CDR1 is SQVTM and CDR2 ANQGSEA. The V gene lost 3 bases and the J gene lost 2 bases, with 10 bases spanning the gap. CDR3 coding DNA: TGCAGCGTTGACGGGACGGAGCAAGAGACCCAGTACTTC. Encoded protein: CSVDGTEQETQYF. Full variable domain (missing parts from reference TRBV29-1 and TRBJ2-5): SAVISQKPSRDICQRGTSLTIQCQVDSQVTMMFWYRQQPGQSLTLIATANQGSEATYESGFVIDKFPISRPNLTFSTLTVSNMSPEDSSIYLCSVDGTEQETQYFGPGTRLLVL.

The chain links TRBV12-3 or TRBV12-4 to TRBJ1-5; TRBD1 matches 10 bases. The CDR3 is 16 residues long. V gave up 6 bases and J gave up 4 bases; unmatched junction bases: 9. The CDR3 nucleotides read TGTGCCAGCAGGGGATCGACAGGGGGCCCAAATCAGCCCCAGCATTTT. As protein: CASRGSTGGPNQPQHF.

This clonotype was detected ten times or more. The rearrangement uses TRBV28 and TRBJ2-7; D may be TRBD1 or TRBD2 (5 bases each). Germline V CDR1 and CDR2: MDHEN, SYDVKM. Trimming stripped 8 bases from V and 4 bases from J, with 12 bases between. This CDR3 is built from 12 residues. The CDR3 region is CASRDPLYEQYF. CDR3 in DNA: TGTGCCAGCCGGGACCCATTATACGAGCAGTACTTC.

The rearrangement joins TRBV20-1 to TRBJ2-7, with TRBD2 matching over 8 bases. Unmatched junction bases numbered 16, after V lost 6 bases and J lost 3 bases. CDR1 and CDR2 (germline): DFQATT, SNEGSKA (reference sequence). The CDR3 loop spans 16 amino acids. The CDR3 nucleotides read TGCAGTGCCAACCCACTTCCCAGCGGGAGAGACTACGAGCAGTACTTC. Encoded protein: CSANPLPSGRDYEQYF.

About this clonotype itself: With a much larger clone just one base away, this may be a read error. The CDR3 loop is CSVDLTSGRYNEQYF. CDR3 DNA sequence: TGCAGCGTTGACTTAACTAGCGGGAGGTACAATGAGCAGTACTTC. The chain carries TRBV29-1 and TRBJ2-5; 12 bases fit TRBD2. The J segment lost 11 bases and the V segment lost 3 bases, leaving 13 bases of the junction unmatched. CDR1 is SQVTM, CDR2 ANQGSEA, per germline. The length of the CDR3 is 15 residues.

This chain joins TRBV20-1 and TRBJ1-2; D not certain. This CDR3 spans 13 amino acids. Germline assignment: CDR1 DFQATT and CDR2 SNEGSKA (reference sequence). Trimming cost V 7 bases and J 0 bases, with 12 bases left between them. CDR3 nucleotides: TGCAGTGGGGGTGCCGGCTCTAACTATGGCTACACCTTC. Translation: CSGGAGSNYGYTF.

This clonotype turned up a few times. This chain links TRBV5-1 with TRBJ2-7, with D possibly TRBD2 on 6 matching bases. Germline-derived CDR1 and CDR2 are SGHRS and YFSETQ. The CDR3 runs to 14 residues. Deletions cut 4 bases from V and 2 bases from J, with 13 bases between. CDR3 region: CASSPGTLTYEQYF. DNA for the CDR3: TGCGCCAGCAGCCCCGGGACTCTTACCTACGAGCAGTACTTC.

The chain links TRBV7-9 to TRBJ1-2; 8 bases fit TRBD1. The trim removed 7 bases at V and 7 bases at J, leaving 11 bases unmatched. This CDR3 is 14 amino acids long. From germline, CDR1 is SEHNR and CDR2 FQNEAQ (reference sequence). The CDR3 coding sequence is TGTGCCAGCACCCACCCAGGACAGGGAATTGGCTACACCTTC. Protein: CASTHPGQGIGYTF.

This chain links TRBV7-2 with TRBJ2-5; D uncertain. Germline values: CDR1 SGHTA, CDR2 FQGNSA. The V and J ends lost 1 base and 2 bases respectively, with 11 bases between them. The CDR3 loop spans 15 amino acids. The CDR3 region has the DNA TGTGCCAGCAGCTTAGATCAGCTGGTACAAGAGACCCAGTACTTC. As protein: CASSLDQLVQETQYF.

This clonotype was seen just once. One junction end does not reproduce the germline sequence, and a read error may be involved. The chain uses TRBV7-2 and TRBJ2-3; 9 nucleotides line up with TRBD2. There are 17 residues in the CDR3. The germline V gene encodes CDR1 SGHTA and CDR2 FQGNSA. The CDR3 loop reads CASTSKGRGGPADPQYF. The CDR3 DNA reads as TGTGCCAGCACCTCAAAGGGGCGGGGGGGCCCCGCAGATCCGCAGTATTTT.

This chain joins TRBV6-1 and TRBJ2-7; D gene ambiguous. Germline CDR1 MNHNS, CDR2 SASEGT. This CDR3 has 14 amino acids. With 6 bases removed from V and 2 bases from J, the gap between germline ends came to 14 bases. CDR3 bases: TGTGCCAGCAGCCCTGCCGGACCTACCTACGAGCAGTACTTC. Amino acids: CASSPAGPTYEQYF.